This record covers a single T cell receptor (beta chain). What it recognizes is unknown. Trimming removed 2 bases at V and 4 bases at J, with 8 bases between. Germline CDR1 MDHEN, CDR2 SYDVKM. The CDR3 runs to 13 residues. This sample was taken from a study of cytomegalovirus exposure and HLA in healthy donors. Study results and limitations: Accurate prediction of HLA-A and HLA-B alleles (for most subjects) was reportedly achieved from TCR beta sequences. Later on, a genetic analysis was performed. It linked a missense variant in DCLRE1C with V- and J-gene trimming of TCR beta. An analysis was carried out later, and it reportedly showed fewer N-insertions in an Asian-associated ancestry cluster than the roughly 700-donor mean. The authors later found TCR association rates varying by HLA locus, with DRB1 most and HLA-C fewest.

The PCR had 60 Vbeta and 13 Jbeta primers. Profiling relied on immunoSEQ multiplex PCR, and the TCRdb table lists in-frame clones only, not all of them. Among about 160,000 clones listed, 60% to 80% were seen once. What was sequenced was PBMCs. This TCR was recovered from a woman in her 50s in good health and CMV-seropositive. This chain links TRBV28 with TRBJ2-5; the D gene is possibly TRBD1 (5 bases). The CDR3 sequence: CASSLSDRETQYF. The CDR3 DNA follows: TGTGCCAGCAGTTTAAGCGACAGAGAGACCCAGTACTTC. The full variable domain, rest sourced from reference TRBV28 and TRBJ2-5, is DVKVTQSSRYLVKRTGEKVFLECVQDMDHENMFWYRQDPGLGLRLIYFSYDVKMKEKGDIPEGYSVSREKKERFSLILESASTNQTSMYLCASSLSDRETQYFGPGTRLLVL.